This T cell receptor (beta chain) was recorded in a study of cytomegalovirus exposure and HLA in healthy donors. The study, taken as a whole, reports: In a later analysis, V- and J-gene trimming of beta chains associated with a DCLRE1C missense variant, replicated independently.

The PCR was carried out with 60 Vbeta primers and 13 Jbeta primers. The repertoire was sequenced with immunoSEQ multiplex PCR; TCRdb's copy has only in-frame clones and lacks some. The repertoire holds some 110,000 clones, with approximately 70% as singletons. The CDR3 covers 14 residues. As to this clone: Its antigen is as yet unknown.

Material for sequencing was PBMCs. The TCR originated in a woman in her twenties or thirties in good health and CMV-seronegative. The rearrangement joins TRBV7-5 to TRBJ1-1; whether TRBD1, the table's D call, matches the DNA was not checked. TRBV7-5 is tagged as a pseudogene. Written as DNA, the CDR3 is TGTGTCAGAAGCAAATCCGACAGGGAACCTGAAGCTTTCTTT. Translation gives CVRSKSDREPEAFF.